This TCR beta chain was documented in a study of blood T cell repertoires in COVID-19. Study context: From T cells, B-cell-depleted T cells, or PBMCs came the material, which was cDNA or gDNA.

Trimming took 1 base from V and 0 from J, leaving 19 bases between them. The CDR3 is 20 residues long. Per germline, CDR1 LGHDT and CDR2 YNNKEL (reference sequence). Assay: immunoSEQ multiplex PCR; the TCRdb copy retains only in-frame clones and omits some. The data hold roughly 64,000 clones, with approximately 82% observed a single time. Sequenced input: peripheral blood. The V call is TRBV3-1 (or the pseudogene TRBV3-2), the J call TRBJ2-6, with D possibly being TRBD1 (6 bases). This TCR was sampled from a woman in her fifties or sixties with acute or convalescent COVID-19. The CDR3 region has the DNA TGTGCCAGCAGCCAAGTCAGCCTGGACAGACCTAGCTCTGGGGCCAACGTCCTGACTTTC. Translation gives CASSQVSLDRPSSGANVLTF.